The source of this TCR beta chain is a study of T cells after yellow fever vaccination. About the research overall: SMART-Seq v4 Ultra Low Input prepared the low-cell-number fractions.

This clonotype was counted at least ten times. MiXCR was run by TCRdb on the 5' RACE reads, yielding one entry per CDR3 protein. This sample carries over 35,000 distinct CDR3 sequences, just under 6.5% of them seen once, and the ten largest clones take 10%. This sequence originates from a young man who received the YFV17D yellow fever vaccine. The source was PBMCs, either bulk or a sorted T-cell subset (CD4+, CD8+, memory, or dextramer-sorted; not recorded which), collected 45 days after the yellow fever booster vaccination.

Here the CDR3 reads CASSQGAGRNQPQHF. CDR3 nucleotides: TGTGCCAGCAGCCAAGGGGCAGGTCGCAATCAGCCCCAGCATTTT. The chain uses TRBV3-1 and TRBJ1-5; D gene uncertain. The germline V gene has CDR1 LGHDT and CDR2 YNNKEL (reference sequence). The CDR3 has 15 amino acids. The germline V and J ends were trimmed by 1 base and 2 bases, with 9 bases remaining between them.